This TCR beta chain was captured in a study of long-term antiretroviral therapy in people with HIV. Study details: The earliest samples came about a decade before the 2015 immediate-ART recommendation.

This CDR3 contains 14 residues. The V end was cut by 4 bases, the J end by 4 bases, with 14 bases between. Germline CDR1 and CDR2: SGHRS and YFSETQ. As concerns this clone: Its antigen is not known.

Study-wide results and limits: It was observed that HIV repertoires exhibited narrower CDR3 length ranges than controls.

Survey level was the resolution at which the v3.0 immunoSEQ assay ran. Sequencing was intended to reach about 40,000-55,000 T-cell genomes per sample. Some clones are missing from TCRdb's copy, which holds only in-frame ones; the method was immunoSEQ multiplex PCR. The sample lists roughly 10,000 clones, roughly 80% occurring once. The study drew at least one pre-ART and at least two post-ART PBMC samples from every donor. The sequence came from a middle-aged man with HIV. The chain combines TRBV5-1 with TRBJ1-2, with D perhaps TRBD1 (5 bases). Specimen: unsorted PBMCs, collected 1.2 years after starting antiretroviral therapy. CDR3 bases: TGCGCCAGCAGCCCGTATGGACAAATCTATGGCTACACCTTC. It codes for CASSPYGQIYGYTF.